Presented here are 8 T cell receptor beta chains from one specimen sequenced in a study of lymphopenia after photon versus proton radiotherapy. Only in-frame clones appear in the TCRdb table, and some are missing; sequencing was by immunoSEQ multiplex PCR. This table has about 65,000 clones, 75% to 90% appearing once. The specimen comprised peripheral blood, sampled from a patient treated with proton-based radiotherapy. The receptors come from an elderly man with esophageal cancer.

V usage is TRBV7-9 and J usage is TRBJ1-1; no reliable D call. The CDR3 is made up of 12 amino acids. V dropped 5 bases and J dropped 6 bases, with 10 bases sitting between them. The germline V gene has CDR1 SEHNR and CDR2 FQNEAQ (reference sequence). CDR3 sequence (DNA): TGTGCCAGCAGCCCTCTGTCGCCTGAAGCTTTCTTT. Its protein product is CASSPLSPEAFF. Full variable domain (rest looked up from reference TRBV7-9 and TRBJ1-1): DTGVSQNPRHKITKRGQNVTFRCDPISEHNRLYWYRQTLGQGPEFLTYFQNEAQLEKSRLLSDRFSAERPKGSFSTLEIQRTEQGDSAMYLCASSPLSPEAFFGQGTRLTVV.

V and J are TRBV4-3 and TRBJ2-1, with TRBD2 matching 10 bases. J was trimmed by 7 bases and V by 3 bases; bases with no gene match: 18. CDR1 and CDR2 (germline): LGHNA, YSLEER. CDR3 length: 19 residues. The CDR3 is CASSQQVLGGLAGVNEQFF. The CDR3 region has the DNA TGCGCCAGCAGCCAGCAAGTCCTAGGGGGGCTAGCGGGAGTTAATGAGCAGTTCTTC.

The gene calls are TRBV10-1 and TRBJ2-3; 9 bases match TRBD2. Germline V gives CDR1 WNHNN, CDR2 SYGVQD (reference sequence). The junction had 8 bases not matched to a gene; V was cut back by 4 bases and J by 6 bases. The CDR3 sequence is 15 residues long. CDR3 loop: CASSVGTSLSDTQYF. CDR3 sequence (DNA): TGCGCCAGCAGTGTGGGGACTAGCTTGTCGGATACGCAGTATTTT.

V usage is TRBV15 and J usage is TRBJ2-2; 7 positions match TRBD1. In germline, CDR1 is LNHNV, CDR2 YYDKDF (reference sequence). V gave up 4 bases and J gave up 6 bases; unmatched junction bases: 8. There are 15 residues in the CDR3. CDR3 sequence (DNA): TGTGCCACCAGCACCACAGGGGTCGGACCCGGGGAGCTGTTTTTT. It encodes CATSTTGVGPGELFF.

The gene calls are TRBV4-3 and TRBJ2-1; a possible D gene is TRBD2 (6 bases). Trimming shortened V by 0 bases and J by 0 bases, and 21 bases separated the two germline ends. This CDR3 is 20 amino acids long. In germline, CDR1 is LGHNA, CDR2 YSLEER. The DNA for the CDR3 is TGCGCCAGCAGCCAAGAAAAGGGGTCGAGGGACTCAAGCTCCTACAATGAGCAGTTCTTC. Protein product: CASSQEKGSRDSSSYNEQFF.

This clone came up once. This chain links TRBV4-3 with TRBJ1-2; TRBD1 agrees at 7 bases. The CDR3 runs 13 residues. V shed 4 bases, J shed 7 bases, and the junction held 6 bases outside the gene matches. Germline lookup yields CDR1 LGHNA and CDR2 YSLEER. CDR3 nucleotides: TGCGCCAGCAGCCCCCGGACAGGAGGTGGCTACACCTTC. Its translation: CASSPRTGGGYTF.

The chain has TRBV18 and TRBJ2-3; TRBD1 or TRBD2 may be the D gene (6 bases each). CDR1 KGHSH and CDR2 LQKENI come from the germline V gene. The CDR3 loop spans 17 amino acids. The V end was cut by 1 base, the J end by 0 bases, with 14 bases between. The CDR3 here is CASSPHSPGASTDTQYF. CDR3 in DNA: TGTGCCAGCTCACCACATTCGCCGGGGGCGAGCACAGATACGCAGTATTTT.

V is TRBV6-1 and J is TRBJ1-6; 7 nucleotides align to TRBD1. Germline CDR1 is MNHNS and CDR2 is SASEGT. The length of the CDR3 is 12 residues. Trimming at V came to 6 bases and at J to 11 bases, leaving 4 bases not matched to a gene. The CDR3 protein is CASRQQGPPLHF. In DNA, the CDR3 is TGTGCCAGCAGACAACAGGGGCCACCCCTCCACTTT.